Here is one TCR beta chain with its context. The antigen this receptor binds is unknown. No qualities accompany the bases; no much larger clone lies one base away. The time point label on this specimen signifies: cycle 4 day 1 (C4D1), after more than five weeks of nivolumab. All trial patients had relapsed after autologous stem cell transplantation, with cohorts A, B and C differing in prior brentuximab vedotin exposure. The trial cohort comprised 56 patients with relapsed/refractory classical Hodgkin lymphoma whose best overall responses were complete response, partial response or progressive disease. Trial patients were treated with single-agent nivolumab in the multi-cohort phase II CheckMate 205 trial. An independent review committee assessed best overall response using the 2007 International Working Group response criteria. PBMCs from the trial were collected at three points: immediately before nivolumab initiation (C1D1), and during therapy at cycle 2 day 1 and cycle 4 day 1. Peripheral blood was collected in 8 mL Vacutainer Cell Preparation Tubes, from which PBMCs were isolated by centrifugation and then cryopreserved.

Deletion took 7 bases off V and 9 bases off J, with a span of 15 bases between the germline ends. From the cysteine up to the phenylalanine, the CDR3 has a length of 12 residues. Only the CDR3 DNA stays, 36 bases, in frame from base 1. Looking up the germline V gene yields CDR1 SNHLY and CDR2 FYNNEI. This sample is part of a study of PD-1 blockade in classical Hodgkin lymphoma (dated by TCRdb to 2020 to 2022). Regarding the complete study: Nivolumab dosing was 3 mg/kg intravenously every 2 weeks, continuing until either disease progression or unacceptable toxicity. To define a peripheral blood immune signature of response to PD-1 blockade in classical Hodgkin lymphoma, the study combined TCR beta sequencing with CyTOF.

Genomic DNA was isolated using the Qiagen DNeasy kit from unsorted PBMCs as well as from negatively selected CD4+ and CD8+ fractions. TCR beta CDR3 regions were subjected to amplification by immunoSEQ multiplex PCR with primers that anneal to V and J segments. A synthetic immune receptor repertoire was used to minimize amplification bias, and remaining bias was computationally removed after sequencing. Processing in the source paper ran as follows. Repertoire diversity was quantified as the Shannon entropy index using custom Python scripts. Unsorted, CD4+ and CD8+ repertoires were analyzed separately, except in combined analyses where CD4+ and CD8+ sequences were merged in silico. A clone counted as expanded when the clone's frequency after treatment rose at least 2-fold relative to C1D1, and clones undetected at baseline were given a pseudocount of 0.5. Singleton clones were defined as clones with 0 or 1 copy at C1D1, and non-singleton clones were defined as clones with 2 or more copies. Clones expanded in unsorted samples were annotated as CD4+, CD8+ or unknown by matching protein sequences in sorted samples from the same patient. Diversity changes from C1D1 to C4D1 were tested in paired samples using Wilcoxon tests. The table was pulled from immuneACCESS by TCRdb, which kept in-frame rearrangements only. Such tables lose some clones; where checked, under half of the loss comes from unresolved V genes, and the rest has no known cause. The V and J calls and the clone size are those of that table, but D and trimming were determined from the DNA. Within this sample are about 93,000 clones, with 78% of them counted one time only. The top ten clones comprise just under 9.5% of the sample.

The investigation overall reported the following: Lower diversity was seen in patients whose nivolumab began less than 1 year after ASCT, and these patients were left out of later analyses so that immune reconstitution would not confound the results. The study covered only a single clinical trial cohort, and the causes of the repertoire differences, possibly disease activity or prior therapy, were still not defined. CD4+ but not CD8+ TCR diversity rose significantly by C4D1 (p=0.0027 vs p=0.16), most apparent in complete responders (p=0.02). Trial patients achieving complete response had baseline diversity similar to newly diagnosed patients, whereas partial responders and progressors had significantly lower diversity. Baseline TCR diversity was reported to be lower in newly diagnosed patients than in healthy donors and to be lower still in relapsed/refractory patients.

Rearrangement joined TRBV2 to TRBJ1-1; TRBD1 is perhaps the D gene, given 6 matching bases. This specimen consisted of peripheral blood mononuclear cells (PBMCs), obtained before the fourth cycle of nivolumab. The clonotype was recovered from a human donor with classical Hodgkin lymphoma. The CDR3 protein: CASNANREQAFF. The DNA sequence is TGTGCCAGCAATGCCAACAGGGAGCAAGCTTTCTTT.